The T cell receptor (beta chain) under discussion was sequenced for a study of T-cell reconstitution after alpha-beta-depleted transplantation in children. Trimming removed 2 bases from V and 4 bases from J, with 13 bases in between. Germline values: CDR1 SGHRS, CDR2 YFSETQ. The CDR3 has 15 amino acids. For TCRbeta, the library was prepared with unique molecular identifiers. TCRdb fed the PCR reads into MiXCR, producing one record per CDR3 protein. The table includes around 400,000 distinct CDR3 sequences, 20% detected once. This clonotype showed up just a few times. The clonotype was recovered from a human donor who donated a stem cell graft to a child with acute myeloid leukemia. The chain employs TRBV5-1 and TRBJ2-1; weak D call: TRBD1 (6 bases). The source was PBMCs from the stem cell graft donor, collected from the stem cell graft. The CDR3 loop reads CASSLQGRGYNEQFF. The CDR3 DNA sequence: TGCGCCAGCAGCTTACAGGGTCGGGGTTACAATGAGCAGTTCTTC.